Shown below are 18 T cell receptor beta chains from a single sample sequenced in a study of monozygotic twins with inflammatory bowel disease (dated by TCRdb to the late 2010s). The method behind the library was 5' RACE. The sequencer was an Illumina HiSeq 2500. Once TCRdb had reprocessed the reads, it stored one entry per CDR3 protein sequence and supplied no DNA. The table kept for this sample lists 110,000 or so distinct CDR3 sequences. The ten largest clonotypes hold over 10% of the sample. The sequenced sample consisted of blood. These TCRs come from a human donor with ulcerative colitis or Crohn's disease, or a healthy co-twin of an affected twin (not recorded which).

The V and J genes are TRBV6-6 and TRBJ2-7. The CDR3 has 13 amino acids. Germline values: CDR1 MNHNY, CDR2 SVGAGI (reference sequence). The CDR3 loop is CASSYAVSYEQYF.

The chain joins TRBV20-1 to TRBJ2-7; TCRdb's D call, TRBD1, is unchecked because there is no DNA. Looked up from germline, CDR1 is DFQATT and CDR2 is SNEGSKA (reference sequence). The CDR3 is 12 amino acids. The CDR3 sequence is CSAQESSYEQYF.

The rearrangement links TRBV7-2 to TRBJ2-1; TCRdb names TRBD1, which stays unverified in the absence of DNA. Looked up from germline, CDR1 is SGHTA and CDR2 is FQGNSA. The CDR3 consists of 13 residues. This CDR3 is CASSLARDNEQFF.

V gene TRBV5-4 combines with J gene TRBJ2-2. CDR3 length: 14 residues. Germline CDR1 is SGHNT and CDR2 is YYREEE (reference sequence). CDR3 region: CASSPRTVTGELFF. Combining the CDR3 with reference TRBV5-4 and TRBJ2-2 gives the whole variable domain ETGVTQSPTHLIKTRGQQVTLRCSSQSGHNTVSWYQQALGQGPQFIFQYYREEENGRGNFPPRFSGLQFPNYSSELNVNALELDDSALYLCASSPRTVTGELFFGEGSRLTVL.

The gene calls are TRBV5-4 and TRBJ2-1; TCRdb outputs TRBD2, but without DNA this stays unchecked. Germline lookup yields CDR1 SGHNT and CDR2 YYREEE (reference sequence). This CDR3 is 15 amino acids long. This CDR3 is CASSPRLAGGNEQFF.

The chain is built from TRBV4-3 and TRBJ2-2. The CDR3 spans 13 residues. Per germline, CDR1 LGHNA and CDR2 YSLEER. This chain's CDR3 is CASSQDTPGELFF.

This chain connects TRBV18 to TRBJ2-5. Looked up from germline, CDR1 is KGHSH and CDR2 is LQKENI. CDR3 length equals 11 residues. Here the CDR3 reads CASSHKETQYF.

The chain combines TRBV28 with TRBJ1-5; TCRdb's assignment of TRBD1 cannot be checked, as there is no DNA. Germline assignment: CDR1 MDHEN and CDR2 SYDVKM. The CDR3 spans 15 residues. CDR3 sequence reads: CASSLRPGGNQPQHF.

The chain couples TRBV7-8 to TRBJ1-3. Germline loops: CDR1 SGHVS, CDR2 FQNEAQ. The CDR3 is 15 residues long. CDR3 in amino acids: CASSHRSLSGNTIYF.

Here the CDR3 reads CASSLYRTSGGYFDEQFF. This chain connects TRBV11-2 to TRBJ2-1; TCRdb outputs TRBD2, but without DNA this stays unchecked. The CDR3 is 18 amino acids. Per the germline V gene, CDR1 is SGHAT and CDR2 is FQNNGV.

Here the CDR3 reads CASSLSALQETQYF. The chain recombines TRBV12-3 or TRBV12-4 with TRBJ2-5; the TRBD1 assignment by TCRdb is unverifiable without DNA. The CDR3 runs to 14 residues.

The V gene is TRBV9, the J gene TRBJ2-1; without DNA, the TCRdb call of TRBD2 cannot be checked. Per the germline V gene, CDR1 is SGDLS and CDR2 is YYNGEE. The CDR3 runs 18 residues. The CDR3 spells CASSIESRGGVSYNEQFF.

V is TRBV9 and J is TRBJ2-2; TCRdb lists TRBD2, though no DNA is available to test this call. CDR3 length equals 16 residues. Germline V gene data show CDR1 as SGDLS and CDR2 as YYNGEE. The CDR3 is CASSTIQRGWSGELFF. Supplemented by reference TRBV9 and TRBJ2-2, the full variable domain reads DSGVTQTPKHLITATGQRVTLRCSPRSGDLSVYWYQQSLDQGLQFLIQYYNGEERAKGNILERFSAQQFPDLHSELNLSSLELGDSALYFCASSTIQRGWSGELFFGEGSRLTVL.

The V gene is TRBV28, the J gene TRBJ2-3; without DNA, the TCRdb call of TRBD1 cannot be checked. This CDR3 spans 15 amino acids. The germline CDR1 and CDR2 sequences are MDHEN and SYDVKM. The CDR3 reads CASSFEDTSTDTQYF.

The chain's CDR3 is CASSVGYEQYF. This rearrangement joins TRBV6-2 or TRBV6-3 to TRBJ2-7. CDR3 length: 11 amino acids. From germline, CDR1 is MNHEY and CDR2 SVGEGT.

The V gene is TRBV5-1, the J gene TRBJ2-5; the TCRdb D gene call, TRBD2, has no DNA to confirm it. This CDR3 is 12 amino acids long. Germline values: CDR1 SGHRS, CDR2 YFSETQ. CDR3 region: CASREREETQYF.

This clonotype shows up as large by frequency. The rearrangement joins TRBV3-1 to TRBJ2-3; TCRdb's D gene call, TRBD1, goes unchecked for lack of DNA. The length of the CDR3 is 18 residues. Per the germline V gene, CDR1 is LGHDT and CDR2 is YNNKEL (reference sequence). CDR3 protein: CASSQGGTTYSSTDTQYF.

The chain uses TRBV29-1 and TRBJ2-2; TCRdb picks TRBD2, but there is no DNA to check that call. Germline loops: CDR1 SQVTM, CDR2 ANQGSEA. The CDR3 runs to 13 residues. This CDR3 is CRWPAHPTGELFF.